This T cell receptor beta chain came from a study of cytomegalovirus exposure and HLA in healthy donors. Study-wide points: Analyses of presence/absence relied on an assumption of roughly uniform sequencing depth across donors. Through in vitro validation, three CMV-associated chains were shown to be specific for CMV antigens. In a later analysis, a missense DCLRE1C variant was linked to TCR beta V- and J-gene trimming.

As for this clone: What it binds is unknown.

The PCR employed 60 Vbeta primers together with 13 Jbeta primers. Libraries were prepared by immunoSEQ multiplex PCR; TCRdb keeps only in-frame clonotypes and omits some of them. The sample consists of under 300,000 clones, approximately 81% of them appearing once. J lost 5 bases, V lost 4 bases, and 14 bases had no gene match. This CDR3 is built from 18 residues. Germline V gene data show CDR1 as SGDLS and CDR2 as YYNGEE. Sequencing was done on a sample of PBMCs. The rearrangement joins TRBV9 to TRBJ2-1; 11 bases map to TRBD2. The clonotype was recovered from a woman aged 60 to 75 in good health and CMV-seropositive. CDR3 residues: CASSPHSGRARSHNEQFF. DNA for the CDR3: TGTGCCAGCAGCCCACATAGCGGGAGGGCGAGGAGCCACAATGAGCAGTTCTTC. Supplemented by reference TRBV9 and TRBJ2-1, the full variable domain reads DSGVTQTPKHLITATGQRVTLRCSPRSGDLSVYWYQQSLDQGLQFLIQYYNGEERAKGNILERFSAQQFPDLHSELNLSSLELGDSALYFCASSPHSGRARSHNEQFFGPGTRLTVL.